The sequence of this TCR beta chain was determined in a study of tumor and adjacent non-tumor tissue in lung cancer. The CDR3 spans 12 residues. CDR1 and CDR2 (germline): DFQATT, SNEGSKA (reference sequence). Trimming took off 5 bases at V and 9 bases at J, with 16 bases between the two ends. As for this clonotype: This may come from a read error, since a much larger clone is one base off.

RNA was extracted from bulk tissue without any cell sorting. The library came from three nested PCR rounds adapted from ARM-PCR protocols. MiXCR, run by TCRdb on the multiplex PCR reads, gives a single entry per CDR3 protein. This sample has 200,000 or so distinct CDR3 sequences, with 60% to 85% found just once. The sequence derives from a man aged 55 to 70 with non-small cell lung cancer. The chain employs TRBV20-1 and TRBJ2-5; no clear D gene. Source material: lung tumor tissue. CDR3 bases: TGCAGTGCTTTAGGTGGCCTGGAGTCCCAGTACTTC. As protein: CSALGGLESQYF.